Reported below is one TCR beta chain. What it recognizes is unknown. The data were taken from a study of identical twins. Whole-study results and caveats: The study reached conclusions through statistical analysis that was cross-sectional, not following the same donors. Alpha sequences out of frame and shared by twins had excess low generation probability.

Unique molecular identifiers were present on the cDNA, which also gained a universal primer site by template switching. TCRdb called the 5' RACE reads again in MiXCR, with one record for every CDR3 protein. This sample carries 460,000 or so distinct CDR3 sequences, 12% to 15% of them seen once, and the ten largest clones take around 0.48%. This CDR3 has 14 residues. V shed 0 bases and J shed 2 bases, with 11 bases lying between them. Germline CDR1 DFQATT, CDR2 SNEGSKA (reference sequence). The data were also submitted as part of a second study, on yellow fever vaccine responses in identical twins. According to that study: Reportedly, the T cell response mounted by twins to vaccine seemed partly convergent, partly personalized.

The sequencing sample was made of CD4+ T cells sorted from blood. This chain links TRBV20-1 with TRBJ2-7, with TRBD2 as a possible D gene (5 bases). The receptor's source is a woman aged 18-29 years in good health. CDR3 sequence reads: CSAREGGVPYEQYF. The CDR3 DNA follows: TGCAGTGCTAGAGAAGGAGGAGTCCCCTACGAGCAGTACTTC.